This TCR beta chain is from a study of blood T cells in healthy people across ages. General observations from the study: Lack of knowledge of donor CMV status possibly confounded expanded clonotype changes.

A second PCR, run for roughly 7 to 11 cycles, used a sample-barcoded 5' primer plus a J-beta primer mix. A single record per CDR3 protein comes from TCRdb applying MiXCR to the 5' RACE reads. Of about 830,000 distinct CDR3 sequences in the sample, around 62% are singletons; the top ten hold about 30%. Healthy Caucasian individuals from Russia aged about 6 to 90 served as donors. With respect to this clonotype: The antigen is not known.

The CDR3 covers 16 residues. V was trimmed by 0 bases and J by 2 bases, leaving 14 bases between them. Germline V CDR1 and CDR2: SQVTM, ANQGSEA. Sequenced: blood. V is TRBV29-1 and J is TRBJ2-1, with D unclear. This TCR derives from a man aged 25-40 years in good health. CDR3 amino acids: CSVEDRQVGPYNEQFF. CDR3 bases: TGCAGCGTTGAAGATCGTCAGGTTGGCCCCTACAATGAGCAGTTCTTC.